This T cell receptor beta chain was obtained from a study of T cell responses to AZD1222 COVID-19 vaccine. TCRdb's table, derived via immunoSEQ multiplex PCR, lists solely in-frame clones and lacks some. The table lists around 100,000 clones, around 90% of them singletons. This clonotype was obtained from an adult in good health. Sequenced here: peripheral blood, sampled on day 0 of AZD1222 vaccination.

The CDR3 DNA reads as TGTGCCAGCAGTGACGTCGGAGGGGGGGCAGATACGCAGTATTTT. It codes for CASSDVGGGADTQYF. The gene calls are TRBV6-4 and TRBJ2-3; possibly TRBD2 for D (7 bases). Trimming stripped 2 bases from V and 4 bases from J, with 13 bases between. This CDR3 comprises 15 residues. Germline CDR1 is MRHNA and CDR2 is SNTAGT.